Shown below are 16 T cell receptor beta chains from a single sample sequenced in a study of Tregs in tolerant kidney transplant recipients. These receptors' antigens are unknown. TCRdb's table, derived via immunoSEQ multiplex PCR, lists solely in-frame clones and lacks some. This table holds about 5,000 clones, about 39% found once. The sequenced material came from CD8+ T cells from blood cultured with allogeneic cells. The receptors here all came from a human donor in good health.

This clone is categorized as large. CDR3 amino acids: CASSQVQGVSNQPQHF. DNA for the CDR3: TGCGCCAGCAGCCAAGTGCAAGGGGTTAGCAATCAGCCCCAGCATTTT. The chain couples TRBV4-1 to TRBJ1-5; tentative D call: TRBD1 (5 bases). The V and J ends lost 1 base and 0 bases respectively, with 10 bases between them. The CDR3 covers 16 residues. Germline CDR1 is MGHRA and CDR2 is YSYEKL.

In its sample, this clone was seen a few times. V and J are TRBV4-3 and TRBJ1-3; 8 nucleotides align to TRBD1. Germline CDR1 is LGHNA and CDR2 is YSLEER. The CDR3 has 15 amino acids. V gave up 4 bases and J gave up 3 bases; unmatched junction bases: 5. Here the CDR3 DNA reads TGCGCCAGCAGCCCTGCAGGGGGCCTTGGAAACACCATATATTTT. It is translated as CASSPAGGLGNTIYF.

This clone is termed medium-sized (0.01 to 0.1%). The chain is built from TRBV30 and TRBJ2-2; no clear D gene. The CDR3 is 11 residues long. Trimming removed 3 bases from V and 9 bases from J, with 8 bases in between. Germline V gene data show CDR1 as GTSNPN and CDR2 as SVGIG (reference sequence). Written as DNA, the CDR3 is TGTGCCTGGAGCGTAGCCCGGGAGCTGTTTTTT. Translated: CAWSVARELFF.

The gene calls are TRBV6-5 and TRBJ2-3, with 7 bases identical to TRBD1. This CDR3 spans 14 amino acids. CDR1 and CDR2 (germline): MNHEY, SVGAGI. V gave up 6 bases and J gave up 0 bases; unmatched junction bases: 3. This chain's CDR3 is CASRDRFSTDTQYF. The CDR3 region has the DNA TGTGCCAGCAGGGACAGGTTCAGCACAGATACGCAGTATTTT.

The chain links TRBV13 to TRBJ1-6, with a possible D match to TRBD1 (6 bases). V lost 7 bases and J 10 bases, leaving 23 bases between the germline ends. The CDR3 contains 16 residues. Germline assignment: CDR1 PRHDT and CDR2 FYEKMQ (reference sequence). CDR3 nucleotide sequence: TGTGCCAGCATGGCGTCGAGGACAGCTGGTATCTCACCCCTCCACTTT. It codes for CASMASRTAGISPLHF.

In its sample, this clone ranks as medium-sized (0.01 to 0.1%). This chain joins TRBV5-6 and TRBJ2-7, with unresolved D. Trimming removed 4 bases from V and 2 bases from J, with 7 bases in between. Germline V gene data show CDR1 as SGHDT and CDR2 as YYEEEE. CDR3 length: 12 amino acids. CDR3 coding DNA: TGTGCCAGCAGCACAACTACCTACGAGCAGTACTTC. The encoded protein is CASSTTTYEQYF. Filled out from reference TRBV5-6 and TRBJ2-7, the complete variable domain reads DAGVTQSPTHLIKTRGQQVTLRCSPKSGHDTVSWYQQALGQGPQFIFQYYEEEERQRGNFPDRFSGHQFPNYSSELNVNALLLGDSALYLCASSTTTYEQYFGPGTRLTVT.

Within the sample, this clone is medium-sized (0.01 to 0.1%). The CDR3 region has the DNA TGTGCCAGAGACAGGGTGTCCGGGGCCAACGTCCTGACTTTC. Translated, it gives CARDRVSGANVLTF. The chain recombines TRBV7-9 with TRBJ2-6, with 7 bases fitting TRBD1. The CDR3 has 14 amino acids. CDR1 and CDR2 from the germline V gene are SEHNR and FQNEAQ (reference sequence). The V segment lost 9 bases and the J segment 4 bases; nucleotides outside the gene matches: 6.

This chain connects TRBV4-2 to TRBJ1-2, with D uncertain. V was clipped by 5 bases and J by 4 bases, with 14 bases between them. The CDR3 is 14 amino acids. The germline gives CDR1 LGHNA, CDR2 YNFKEQ. The DNA for the CDR3 is TGTGCCAGCAGCTTAATGGGCATTTCCTATGGCTACACCTTC. Amino acid sequence: CASSLMGISYGYTF.

Details on this clone: An end of the junction differs from the germline gene, which may be a read error. The chain combines TRBV7-3 with TRBJ2-7; tentative D call: TRBD1 (5 bases). This CDR3 is built from 15 residues. Germline CDR1 is SGHTA and CDR2 is FQGTGA. CDR3 sequence reads: CASSQEQASSYEQYF. CDR3 nucleotides: TGCGCCAGCAGCCAAGAACAGGCGAGCTCCTACGAGCAGTACTTC.

V gene TRBV4-1 combines with J gene TRBJ2-3; D might be TRBD1 (6 bases). CDR3 length: 15 amino acids. Germline CDR1 and CDR2: MGHRA and YSYEKL. V dropped 3 bases and J dropped 0 bases, with 10 bases sitting between them. The CDR3 DNA follows: TGCGCCAGCAGCCACCGGGACATCAGCACAGATACGCAGTATTTT. This encodes CASSHRDISTDTQYF.

This clone occurred a few times. V is TRBV29-1 and J is TRBJ1-1; D not resolved. Germline V gene sequence: CDR1 SQVTM, CDR2 ANQGSEA. Deletions cut 4 bases from V and 6 bases from J, with 6 bases between. CDR3 length equals 10 residues. CDR3 region: CSVGGAEAFF. As DNA, the CDR3 is TGCAGCGTTGGTGGGGCTGAAGCTTTCTTT.

The chain employs TRBV13 and TRBJ2-3, with 10 bases fitting TRBD2. This CDR3 has 16 amino acids. The germline gives CDR1 PRHDT, CDR2 FYEKMQ (reference sequence). Unmatched junction bases numbered 10, after V lost 5 bases and J lost 5 bases. CDR3 region: CASSQAGGPSGDTQYF. Here the CDR3 DNA reads TGTGCCAGCAGCCAAGCGGGAGGGCCCTCGGGAGATACGCAGTATTTT.

This rearrangement joins TRBV5-1 to TRBJ2-7; D gene uncertain. CDR3 length: 13 residues. Germline V gives CDR1 SGHRS, CDR2 YFSETQ. Trimming took off 4 bases at V and 2 bases at J, with 10 bases between the two ends. CDR3 DNA sequence: TGCGCCAGCAGCCTTCCACAACCCTACGAGCAGTACTTC. It yields the protein CASSLPQPYEQYF.

The chain combines TRBV4-3 with TRBJ2-1; the D gene could be TRBD1 or TRBD2 (5 bases each). Trimming shortened V by 3 bases and J by 12 bases, and 21 bases separated the two germline ends. The CDR3 length is 15 residues. CDR1 and CDR2 from the germline V gene are LGHNA and YSLEER. The CDR3 here is CASSHRIHLWGPQFF. The CDR3 nucleotides are TGCGCCAGCAGCCACCGTATTCACTTATGGGGACCGCAGTTCTTC.

In this sample, this clone is medium-sized (0.01 to 0.1%). The chain links TRBV5-8 to TRBJ1-1; D perhaps matches TRBD1 (6 bases). CDR1 SGHTS and CDR2 YDEGEE come from the germline V gene. The CDR3 covers 13 residues. The germline V and J ends were trimmed by 4 bases and 10 bases, with 17 bases remaining between them. The CDR3 loop is CASSPRNGGIAFF. The DNA of the CDR3 is TGTGCCAGCAGCCCCAGGAACGGGGGCATAGCTTTCTTT.

This clone qualifies as medium-sized. This rearrangement joins TRBV7-3 to TRBJ1-1; D ambiguous. Trimming removed 7 bases at V and 4 bases at J, with 10 bases between. Germline CDR1 reads SGHTA; CDR2 reads FQGTGA. The CDR3 has 12 amino acids. The CDR3 DNA sequence: TGTGCCAGCACCCAGAAAATCACTGAAGCTTTCTTT. It yields the protein CASTQKITEAFF.